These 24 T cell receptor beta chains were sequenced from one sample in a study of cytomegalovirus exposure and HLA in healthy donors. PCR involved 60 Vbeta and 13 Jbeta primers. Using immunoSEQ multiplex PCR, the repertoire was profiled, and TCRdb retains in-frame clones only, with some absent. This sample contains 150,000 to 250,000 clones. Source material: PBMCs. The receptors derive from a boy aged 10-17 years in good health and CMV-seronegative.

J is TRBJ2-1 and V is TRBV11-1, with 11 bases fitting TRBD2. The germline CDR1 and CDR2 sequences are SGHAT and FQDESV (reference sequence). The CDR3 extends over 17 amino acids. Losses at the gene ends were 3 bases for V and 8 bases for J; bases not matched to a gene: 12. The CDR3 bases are TGTGCCAGCAGCTTCTCATCCGGGACTAGCGGATTACATGAGCAGTTCTTC. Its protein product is CASSFSSGTSGLHEQFF.

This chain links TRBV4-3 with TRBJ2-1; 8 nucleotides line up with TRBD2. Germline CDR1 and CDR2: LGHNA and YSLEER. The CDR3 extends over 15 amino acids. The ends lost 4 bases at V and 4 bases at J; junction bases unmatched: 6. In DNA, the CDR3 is TGCGCCAGCAGCCTTGCGGGGGGTCCGTACAATGAGCAGTTCTTC. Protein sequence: CASSLAGGPYNEQFF.

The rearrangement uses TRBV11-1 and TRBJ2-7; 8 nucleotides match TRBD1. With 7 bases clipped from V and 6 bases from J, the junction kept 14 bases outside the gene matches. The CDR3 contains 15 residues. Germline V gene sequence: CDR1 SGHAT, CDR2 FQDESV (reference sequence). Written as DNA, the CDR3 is TGTGCCAGCACCCTCACCGGGACAGGAGGTTCCGAGCAGTACTTC. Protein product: CASTLTGTGGSEQYF.

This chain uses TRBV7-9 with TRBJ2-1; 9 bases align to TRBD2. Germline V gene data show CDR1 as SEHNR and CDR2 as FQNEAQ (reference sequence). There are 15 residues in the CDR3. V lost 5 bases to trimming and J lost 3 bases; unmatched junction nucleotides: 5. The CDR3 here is CASSPTSGNYNEQFF. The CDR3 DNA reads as TGTGCCAGCAGCCCGACTAGCGGCAACTACAATGAGCAGTTCTTC.

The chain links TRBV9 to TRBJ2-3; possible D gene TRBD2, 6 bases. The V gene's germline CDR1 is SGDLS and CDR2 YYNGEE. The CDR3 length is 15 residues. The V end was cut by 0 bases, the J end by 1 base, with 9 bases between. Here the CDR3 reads CASSVDWGGTDTQYF. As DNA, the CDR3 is TGTGCCAGCAGCGTAGATTGGGGGGGCACAGATACGCAGTATTTT.

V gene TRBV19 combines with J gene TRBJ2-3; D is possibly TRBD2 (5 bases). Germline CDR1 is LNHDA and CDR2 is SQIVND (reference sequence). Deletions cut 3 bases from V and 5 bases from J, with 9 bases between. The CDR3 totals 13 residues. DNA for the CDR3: TGTGCCAGTAGTATCGGCGGAGGAGATACGCAGTATTTT. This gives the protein CASSIGGGDTQYF.

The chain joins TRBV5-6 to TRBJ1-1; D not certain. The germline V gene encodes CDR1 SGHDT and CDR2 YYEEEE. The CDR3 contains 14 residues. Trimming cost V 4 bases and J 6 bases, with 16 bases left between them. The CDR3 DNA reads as TGTGCCAGCAGCCAGCCGTCGGGTGGATCTGAAGCTTTCTTT. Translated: CASSQPSGGSEAFF.

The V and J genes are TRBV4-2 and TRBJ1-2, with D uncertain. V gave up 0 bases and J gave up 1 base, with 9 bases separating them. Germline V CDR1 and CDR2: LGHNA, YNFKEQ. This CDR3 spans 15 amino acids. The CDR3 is CASSQDDGVNYGYTF. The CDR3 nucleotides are TGTGCCAGCAGCCAAGATGACGGGGTTAACTATGGCTACACCTTC.

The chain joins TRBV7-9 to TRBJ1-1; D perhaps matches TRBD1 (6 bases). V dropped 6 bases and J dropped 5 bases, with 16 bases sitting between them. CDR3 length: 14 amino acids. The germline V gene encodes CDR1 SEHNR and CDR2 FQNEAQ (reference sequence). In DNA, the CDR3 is TGTGCCAGCAGTCCAGGGGTATTAAGGACTGAAGCTTTCTTT. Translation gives CASSPGVLRTEAFF. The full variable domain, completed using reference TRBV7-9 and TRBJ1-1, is DTGVSQNPRHKITKRGQNVTFRCDPISEHNRLYWYRQTLGQGPEFLTYFQNEAQLEKSRLLSDRFSAERPKGSFSTLEIQRTEQGDSAMYLCASSPGVLRTEAFFGQGTRLTVV.

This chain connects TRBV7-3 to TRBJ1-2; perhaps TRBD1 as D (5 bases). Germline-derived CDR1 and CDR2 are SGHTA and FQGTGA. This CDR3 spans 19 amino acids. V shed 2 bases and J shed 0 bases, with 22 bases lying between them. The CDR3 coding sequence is TGTGCCAGCAGCTTAGCGGGGGGTGGACAAGCGGGGTCTAACTATGGCTACACCTTC. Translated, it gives CASSLAGGGQAGSNYGYTF.

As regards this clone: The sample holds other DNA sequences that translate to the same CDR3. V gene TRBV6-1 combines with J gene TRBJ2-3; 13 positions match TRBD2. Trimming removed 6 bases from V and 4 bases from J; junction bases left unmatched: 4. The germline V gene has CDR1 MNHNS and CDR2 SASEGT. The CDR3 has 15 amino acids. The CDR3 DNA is TGTGCCAGCAGCGGTACTAGCGGGGGGGCAGATACGCAGTATTTT. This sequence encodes CASSGTSGGADTQYF.

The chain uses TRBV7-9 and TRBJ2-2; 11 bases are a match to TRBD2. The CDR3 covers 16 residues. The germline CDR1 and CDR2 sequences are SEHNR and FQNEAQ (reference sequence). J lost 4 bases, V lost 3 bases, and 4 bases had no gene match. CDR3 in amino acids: CASSLTSGVGTGELFF. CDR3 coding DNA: TGTGCCAGCAGCTTGACTAGCGGGGTCGGCACCGGGGAGCTGTTTTTT.

The CDR3 coding sequence is TGTGCCAGCGCCGCAGGGGACTATGGCTACACCTTC. Its protein is CASAAGDYGYTF. The chain couples TRBV27 to TRBJ1-2; tentatively, D is TRBD1 (6 bases). This CDR3 is 12 amino acids long. Germline V gives CDR1 MNHEY, CDR2 SMNVEV (reference sequence). V was cut by 8 bases and J by 3 bases, with 10 bases left in between.

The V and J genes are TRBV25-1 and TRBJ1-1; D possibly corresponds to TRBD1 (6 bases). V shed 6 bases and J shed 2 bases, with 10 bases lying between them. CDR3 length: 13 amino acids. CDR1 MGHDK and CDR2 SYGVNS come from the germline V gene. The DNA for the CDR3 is TGTGCCAGCAGCAGGGGATACAACACTGAAGCTTTCTTT. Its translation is CASSRGYNTEAFF.

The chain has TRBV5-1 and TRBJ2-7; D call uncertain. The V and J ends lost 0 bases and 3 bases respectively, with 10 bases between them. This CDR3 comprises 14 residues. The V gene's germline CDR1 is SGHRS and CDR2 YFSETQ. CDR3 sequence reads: CASSLGQVDYEQYF. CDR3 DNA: TGCGCCAGCAGCTTGGGGCAGGTAGACTACGAGCAGTACTTC.

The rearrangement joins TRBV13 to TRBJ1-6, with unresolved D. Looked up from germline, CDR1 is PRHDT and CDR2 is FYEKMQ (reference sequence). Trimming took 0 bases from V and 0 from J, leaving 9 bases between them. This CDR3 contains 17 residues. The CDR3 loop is CASSLGDRSSYNSPLHF. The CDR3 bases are TGTGCCAGCAGCTTAGGCGACCGGAGCTCCTATAATTCACCCCTCCACTTT.

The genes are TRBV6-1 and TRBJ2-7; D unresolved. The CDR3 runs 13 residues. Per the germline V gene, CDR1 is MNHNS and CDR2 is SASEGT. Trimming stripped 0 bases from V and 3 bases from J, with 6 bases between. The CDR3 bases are TGTGCCAGCAGTGAAGCGAGGAGCTACGAGCAGTACTTC. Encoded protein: CASSEARSYEQYF.

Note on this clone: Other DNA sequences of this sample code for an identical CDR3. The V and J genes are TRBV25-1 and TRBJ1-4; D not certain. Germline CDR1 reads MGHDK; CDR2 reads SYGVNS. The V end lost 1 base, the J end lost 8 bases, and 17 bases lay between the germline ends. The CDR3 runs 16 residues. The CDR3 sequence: CASSELGIGGWEKLFF. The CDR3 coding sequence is TGTGCCAGCAGTGAATTGGGAATCGGAGGATGGGAAAAACTGTTTTTT.

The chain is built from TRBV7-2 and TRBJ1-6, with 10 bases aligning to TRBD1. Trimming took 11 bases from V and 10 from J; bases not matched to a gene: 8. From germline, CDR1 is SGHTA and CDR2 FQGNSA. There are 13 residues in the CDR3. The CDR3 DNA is TGTGCCCTTAGCCGGGACAGGGGATCACCCCTCCACTTT. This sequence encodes CALSRDRGSPLHF.

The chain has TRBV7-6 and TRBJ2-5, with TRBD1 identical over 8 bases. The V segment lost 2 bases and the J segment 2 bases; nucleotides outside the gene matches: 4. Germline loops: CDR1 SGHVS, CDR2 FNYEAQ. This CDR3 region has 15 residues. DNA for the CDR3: TGTGCCAGCAGCTTAACAGGGGGGCCACAAGAGACCCAGTACTTC. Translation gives CASSLTGGPQETQYF.

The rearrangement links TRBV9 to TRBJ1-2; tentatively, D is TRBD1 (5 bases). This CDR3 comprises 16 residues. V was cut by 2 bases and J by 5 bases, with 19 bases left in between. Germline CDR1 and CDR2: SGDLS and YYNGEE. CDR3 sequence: CASSVDERGGGYGYTF. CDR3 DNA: TGTGCCAGCAGCGTGGACGAGCGGGGCGGAGGGTATGGCTACACCTTC. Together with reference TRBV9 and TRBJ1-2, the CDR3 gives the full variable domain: DSGVTQTPKHLITATGQRVTLRCSPRSGDLSVYWYQQSLDQGLQFLIQYYNGEERAKGNILERFSAQQFPDLHSELNLSSLELGDSALYFCASSVDERGGGYGYTFGSGTRLTVV.

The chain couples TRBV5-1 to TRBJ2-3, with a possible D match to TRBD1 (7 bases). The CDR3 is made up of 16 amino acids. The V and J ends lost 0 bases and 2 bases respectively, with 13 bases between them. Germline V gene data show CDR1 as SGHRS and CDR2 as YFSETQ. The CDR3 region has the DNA TGCGCCAGCAGCTTGGGCGGGACAGCAGACACAGATACGCAGTATTTT. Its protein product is CASSLGGTADTDTQYF.

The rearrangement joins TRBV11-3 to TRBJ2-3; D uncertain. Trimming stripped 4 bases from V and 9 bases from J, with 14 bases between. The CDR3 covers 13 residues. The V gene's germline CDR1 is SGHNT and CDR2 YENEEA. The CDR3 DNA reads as TGTGCCAGCAGCTCCCATAGTGAGGAAACGCAGTATTTT. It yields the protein CASSSHSEETQYF. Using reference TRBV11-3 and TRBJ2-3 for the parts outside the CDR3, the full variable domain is EAGVVQSPRYKIIEKKQPVAFWCNPISGHNTLYWYLQNLGQGPELLIRYENEEAVDDSQLPKDRFSAERLKGVDSTLKIQPAELGDSAVYLCASSSHSEETQYFGPGTRLTVL.

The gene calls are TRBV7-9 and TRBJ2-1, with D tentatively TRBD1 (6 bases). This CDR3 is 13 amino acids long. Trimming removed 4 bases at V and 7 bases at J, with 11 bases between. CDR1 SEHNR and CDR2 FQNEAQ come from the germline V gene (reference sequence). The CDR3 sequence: CASSSTGINEQFF. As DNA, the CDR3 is TGTGCCAGCAGCTCGACAGGAATAAATGAGCAGTTCTTC.